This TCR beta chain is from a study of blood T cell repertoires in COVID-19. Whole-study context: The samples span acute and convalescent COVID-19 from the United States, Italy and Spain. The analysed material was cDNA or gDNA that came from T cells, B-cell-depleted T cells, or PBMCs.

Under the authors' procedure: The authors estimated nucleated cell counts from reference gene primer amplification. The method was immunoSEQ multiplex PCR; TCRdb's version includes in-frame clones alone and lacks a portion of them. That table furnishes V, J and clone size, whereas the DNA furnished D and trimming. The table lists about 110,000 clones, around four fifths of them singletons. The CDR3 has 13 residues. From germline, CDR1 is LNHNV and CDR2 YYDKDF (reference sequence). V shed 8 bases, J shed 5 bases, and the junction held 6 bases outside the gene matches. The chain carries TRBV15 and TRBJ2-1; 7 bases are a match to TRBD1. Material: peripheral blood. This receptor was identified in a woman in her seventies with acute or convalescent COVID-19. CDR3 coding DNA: TGTGCCACCGTGGCAGGGGGAGACAATGAGCAGTTCTTC. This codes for CATVAGGDNEQFF.